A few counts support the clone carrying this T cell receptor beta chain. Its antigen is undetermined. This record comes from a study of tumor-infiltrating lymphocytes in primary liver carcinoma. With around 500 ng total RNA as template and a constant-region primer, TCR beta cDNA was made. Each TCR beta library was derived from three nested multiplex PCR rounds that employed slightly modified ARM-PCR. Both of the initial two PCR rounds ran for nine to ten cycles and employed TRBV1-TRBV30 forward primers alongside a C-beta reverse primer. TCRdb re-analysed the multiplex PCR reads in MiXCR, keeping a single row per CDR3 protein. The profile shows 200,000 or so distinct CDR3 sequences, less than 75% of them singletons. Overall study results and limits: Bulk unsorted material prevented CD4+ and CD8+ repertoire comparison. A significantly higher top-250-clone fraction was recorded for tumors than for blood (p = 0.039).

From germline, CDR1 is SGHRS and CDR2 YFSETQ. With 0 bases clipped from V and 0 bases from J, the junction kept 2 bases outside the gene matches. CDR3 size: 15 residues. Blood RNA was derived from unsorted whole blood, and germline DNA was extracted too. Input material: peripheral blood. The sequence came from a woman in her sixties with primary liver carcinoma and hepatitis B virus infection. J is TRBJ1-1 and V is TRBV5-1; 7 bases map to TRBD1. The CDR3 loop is CASSLGDRVNTEAFF. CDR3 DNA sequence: TGCGCCAGCAGCTTGGGGGACAGAGTGAACACTGAAGCTTTCTTT.